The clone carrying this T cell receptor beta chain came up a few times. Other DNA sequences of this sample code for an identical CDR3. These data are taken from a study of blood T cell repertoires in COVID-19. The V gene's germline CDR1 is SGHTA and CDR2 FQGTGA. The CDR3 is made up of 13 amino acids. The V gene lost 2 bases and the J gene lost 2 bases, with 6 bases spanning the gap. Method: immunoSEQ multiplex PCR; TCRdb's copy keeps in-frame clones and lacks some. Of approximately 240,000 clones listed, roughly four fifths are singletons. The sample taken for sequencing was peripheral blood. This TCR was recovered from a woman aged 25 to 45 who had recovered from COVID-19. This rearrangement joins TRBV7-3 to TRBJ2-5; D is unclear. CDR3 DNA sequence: TGTGCCAGCAGCTTAGGCTTACAAGAGACCCAGTACTTC. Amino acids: CASSLGLQETQYF.